These T cell receptor beta chains were read from a single sample in a study of OX40 agonist ivuxolimab in advanced cancers. Method: immunoSEQ multiplex PCR; TCRdb's copy keeps in-frame clones and lacks some. This repertoire shows over 30,000 clones, about four fifths found once; its top ten account for around 1.9%. The sample consisted of CD4+ or CD8+ T cells sorted from blood, taken in a trial of the OX40 agonist ivuxolimab. The receptors derive from an adult with an advanced solid tumor such as melanoma, head and neck, liver or kidney cancer. The conserved cysteine and the conserved F or W are not part of the CDR3 here. A D gene is named only where the DNA matches it firmly.

TRBD2	14	TRBV11-2	ASSLVGLAGVYEQY
.	10	TRBV5-6	ASSFYLTEAF
TRBD2	12	TRBV7-8	ASSSGLATDTQY
.	9	TRBV19	ASSIAGRVT
TRBD2	13	TRBV7-8	ASSLEGLDYNEQF
TRBD2	9	TRBV4-1	ATSEAGGNY
.	10	TRBV11-2	ASSLSSDTQY
.	12	TRBV7-9	ASSLAEYTDTQY
.	14	TRBV19	ASSIGKGTLNTEAF
.	11	TRBV7-2	ASSQVGYNEQY
.	15	TRBV21-1	ASSKGGRHGRSTEAF
TRBD2	14	TRBV10-2	ATLSKGSGTSDTQY
.	12	TRBV2	ASSAARDNQPQH
.	11	TRBV19	ASSMGGQDTQY
.	9	TRBV10-3	AISDGETQY
.	10	TRBV4-1	ASSQVSGEQY
TRBD2	14	TRBV7-2	ASSPSDLAGGNEQF
TRBD2	11	TRBV5-3	ASWGSGINEQY
.	11	TRBV7-3	ASSLSWGYEAF
TRBD1	12	TRBV2	ASSEGGQGTEAF
.	13	TRBV7-9	ASSLRRQDTDTQY
.	12	TRBV5-4	ASSRDSYQETQY
TRBD1	11	TRBV6-1	ASRLGGTEKLF
TRBD1	13	TRBV4-2	ASSLRDSSTDTQY
TRBD2	14	TRBV5-1	ASSLAGLAGVNTQY
.	12	TRBV5-8	ASSPSGPNTEAF
.	13	TRBV19	ASSIVEVGDRGYT
.	12	TRBV19	ASSTGTSLYEQY
TRBD2	11	TRBV6-4	ASGAGAADTQY
.	13	TRBV7-9	ASSLEGGITYEQY